Listed below are T cell receptor beta chains from one sample, sequenced in a study of shared clonotypes between healthy human individuals. The protocol was immunoSEQ multiplex PCR, while the TCRdb copy is restricted to in-frame clones and leaves out a portion. The repertoire consists of some 2 million clones, with roughly 96% occurring once and the leading ten covering 0.13%. The source material was naive CD4+ T cells sorted from blood. The receptors here all came from a man between 18 and 35 years old in good health. Each CDR3 is given without its conserved first and last residue.

V,J,CDR3
TRBV5-1,TRBJ2-3,ASSSRTSGASTDTQY
TRBV6-6,TRBJ2-7,ATSDRGLEVY
TRBV25-1,TRBJ1-1,ASFRQGAKAF
TRBV5-8,TRBJ2-7,ASSLDRGEQY
TRBV29-1,TRBJ2-5,SVVKRASAAQETQY
TRBV11-3,TRBJ2-2,ASSLPSSGELF
TRBV4-1,TRBJ1-3,ASSQDPGTVSGNTIY
TRBV1,TRBJ1-1,TSSPATTYSLKPEAF
TRBV5-1,TRBJ2-7,ASSLGGHSYEQY
TRBV10-1,TRBJ2-7,ASSGTVGAYEQY
TRBV30,TRBJ1-2,AYIPRGRAPGYGYT
TRBV5-1,TRBJ1-3,ASSLARQGLTQNTIY
TRBV7-6,TRBJ2-5,ASSLEQGSKTQY
TRBV19,TRBJ2-7,ASSTGQGLEQY
TRBV7-9,TRBJ2-7,ASSLFGGSSYEQY
TRBV7-8,TRBJ2-3,ASSLALVAGFTDTQY
TRBV7-9,TRBJ1-6,ASSLVGPGDSPLH
TRBV9,TRBJ2-3,ASSVVGDTDTQY
TRBV6-5,TRBJ1-6,ASSRGYNSPLH
TRBV19,TRBJ1-5,ASSLFNRGFRGNQPQH
TRBV11-2,TRBJ2-7,ASSTFDRGSMGEQY
TRBV10-3,TRBJ2-5,AISEFPETQY